These 14 T cell receptor beta chains were all obtained from the same sample, sequenced in a study of a mutant IDH1 vaccine in newly diagnosed glioma. Repertoires were generated with immunoSEQ multiplex PCR, while TCRdb's copy carries only in-frame clones and drops some. The data contain more than 55,000 clones, around 80% of them singletons. Specified time point: week 11, during vaccination. Topical imiquimod accompanied each vaccine dose, which consisted of 300 ug of mutant IDH1 20-mer peptide. For these TCRs, the target antigens are not known. The sequences come from PBMCs, collected from a glioma patient whose treatment included an IDH1 peptide vaccine. These receptors all stem from a man aged 25 to 40 with glioma.

The V and J genes are TRBV6-5 and TRBJ2-5; TRBD1 aligns across 7 bases. Germline values: CDR1 MNHEY, CDR2 SVGAGI. The trim removed 6 bases at V and 4 bases at J, leaving 8 bases unmatched. This CDR3 spans 14 amino acids. The CDR3 sequence is CASRGTVPGETQYF. The CDR3 DNA reads as TGTGCCAGCAGAGGGACAGTGCCCGGAGAGACCCAGTACTTC.

This rearrangement joins TRBV28 to TRBJ1-2, with 7 bases aligning to TRBD1. Trimming removed 5 bases from V and 5 bases from J; junction bases left unmatched: 17. This CDR3 comprises 17 residues. The V gene's germline CDR1 is MDHEN and CDR2 SYDVKM. The CDR3 loop is CASSPRGRILFRYGYTF. The CDR3 nucleotides read TGTGCCAGCAGTCCCAGGGGGAGGATACTATTTAGGTATGGCTACACCTTC.

The chain is built from TRBV9 and TRBJ2-7; D may be TRBD2 (6 bases). This CDR3 has 15 residues. Germline loops: CDR1 SGDLS, CDR2 YYNGEE. Trimming took 0 bases from V and 3 from J, leaving 13 bases between them. The CDR3 here is CASSVEGSGNYEQYF. CDR3 sequence (DNA): TGTGCCAGCAGCGTAGAGGGTAGCGGAAACTACGAGCAGTACTTC. Supplemented by reference TRBV9 and TRBJ2-7, the full variable domain reads DSGVTQTPKHLITATGQRVTLRCSPRSGDLSVYWYQQSLDQGLQFLIQYYNGEERAKGNILERFSAQQFPDLHSELNLSSLELGDSALYFCASSVEGSGNYEQYFGPGTRLTVT.

The rearrangement joins TRBV2 to TRBJ1-6; the match to TRBD1 covers 9 bases. There are 16 residues in the CDR3. Germline CDR1 SNHLY, CDR2 FYNNEI. The junction had 10 bases not matched to a gene; V was cut back by 8 bases and J by 5 bases. As DNA, the CDR3 is TGTGCCAGCTGGTGGGGGACAGGGACCCATAATTCACCCCTCCACTTT. This codes for CASWWGTGTHNSPLHF.

J is TRBJ1-2 and V is TRBV30, with D hard to call. From germline, CDR1 is GTSNPN and CDR2 SVGIG (reference sequence). This CDR3 comprises 12 residues. Trimming stripped 6 bases from V and 4 bases from J, with 12 bases between. For the CDR3, the DNA is TGTGCCTGCTACAACGGAGTCTATGGCTACACCTTC. Its protein is CACYNGVYGYTF.

The chain uses TRBV4-2 and TRBJ2-3, with D tentatively TRBD2 (5 bases). The ends were cut back, 4 bases at V and 0 bases at J, with 14 bases in the middle. CDR1 is LGHNA and CDR2 is YNFKEQ in the germline V gene. The CDR3 loop spans 16 amino acids. The CDR3 is CASSLRGAGSTDTQYF. CDR3 coding DNA: TGTGCCAGCAGCCTCAGAGGTGCGGGTAGCACAGATACGCAGTATTTT.

The gene calls are TRBV27 and TRBJ1-2; D is perhaps TRBD1 (6 bases). Trimming shortened V by 3 bases and J by 10 bases, and 18 bases separated the two germline ends. CDR3 length equals 14 residues. The germline gives CDR1 MNHEY, CDR2 SMNVEV (reference sequence). The CDR3 DNA reads TGTGCCAGCAGTTTGGATCCCTGGACAGACCCCTACACCTTC. Translating it yields CASSLDPWTDPYTF.

Only a few counts were recorded for this clone. V usage is TRBV6-5 and J usage is TRBJ1-5; tentatively, D is TRBD1 (5 bases). CDR3 size: 13 residues. Looked up from germline, CDR1 is MNHEY and CDR2 is SVGAGI. Trimming removed 4 bases at V and 7 bases at J, with 11 bases between. CDR3 sequence (DNA): TGTGCCAGCAGTTCCCCCGCAGGGCAGCCCCAGCATTTT. Its translation: CASSSPAGQPQHF.

J is TRBJ2-7 and V is TRBV28; 10 nucleotides match TRBD2. Trimming at V came to 6 bases and at J to 6 bases, leaving 11 bases not matched to a gene. This CDR3 is built from 15 residues. CDR1 is MDHEN and CDR2 is SYDVKM in the germline V gene. The CDR3: CASSNLAGVRFEQYF. Written as DNA, the CDR3 is TGTGCCAGCAGCAACCTAGCGGGAGTGCGGTTCGAGCAGTACTTC.

CDR3 sequence: CASSGELRGYTF. CDR3 sequence (DNA): TGTGCCAGCAGTGGGGAATTGAGAGGCTACACCTTC. This chain uses TRBV28 with TRBJ1-2; the D is unclear. The germline CDR1 and CDR2 sequences are MDHEN and SYDVKM. The CDR3 has 12 amino acids. V gave up 5 bases and J gave up 8 bases, with 12 bases separating them.

The chain links TRBV5-1 to TRBJ2-5; TRBD1 matches at 7 bases. Trimming took 4 bases from V and 2 from J; bases not matched to a gene: 8. There are 15 residues in the CDR3. Germline CDR1 is SGHRS and CDR2 is YFSETQ. The CDR3 here is CASSLAGTEQETQYF. The CDR3 nucleotides are TGCGCCAGCAGCCTGGCCGGGACAGAACAAGAGACCCAGTACTTC. Full variable domain (remainder filled in from reference TRBV5-1 and TRBJ2-5): KAGVTQTPRYLIKTRGQQVTLSCSPISGHRSVSWYQQTPGQGLQFLFEYFSETQRNKGNFPGRFSGRQFSNSRSEMNVSTLELGDSALYLCASSLAGTEQETQYFGPGTRLLVL.

The genes are TRBV5-8 and TRBJ1-5; no firm D call. Trimming stripped 0 bases from V and 3 bases from J, with 16 bases between. The CDR3 runs 17 residues. Germline CDR1 SGHTS, CDR2 YDEGEE. CDR3 residues: CASSLVRGVRDNQPQHF. In nucleotides, the CDR3 is TGTGCCAGCAGCTTGGTTCGGGGAGTTCGGGACAATCAGCCCCAGCATTTT.

The CDR3 sequence: CSVSLAGAHNEQFF. Written as DNA, the CDR3 is TGCAGCGTTTCACTAGCGGGAGCCCACAATGAGCAGTTCTTC. This chain connects TRBV29-1 to TRBJ2-1; 11 bases match TRBD2. V was clipped by 5 bases and J by 5 bases; unmatched bases: 5. This CDR3 has 14 amino acids. Per germline, CDR1 SQVTM and CDR2 ANQGSEA.

This clone has a single count. The V gene is TRBV27, the J gene TRBJ1-3; D ambiguous. The CDR3 runs 14 residues. V dropped 3 bases and J dropped 1 base, with 7 bases sitting between them. Germline CDR1 MNHEY, CDR2 SMNVEV (reference sequence). CDR3 coding DNA: TGTGCCAGCAGTTTTGGTGCATCTGGAAACACCATATATTTT. This codes for CASSFGASGNTIYF.